These 28 T cell receptor beta chains originate from one sample sequenced in a study of shared clonotypes between healthy human individuals (dated by TCRdb to the early 2020s). The library was prepared using the immunoSEQ multiplex PCR assay. In its TCRdb copy, this immuneACCESS table keeps in-frame sequences only and misses some clones. Where compared with another copy, unresolved V genes explain less than half of these, and the others have no known cause. The sample data list a few million clones, and nearly 97% of these were observed just once. The ten largest account for less than 0.15% of the sample. Input material: naive CD4+ T cells sorted from blood. Sample cell subset or site, as interpreted from the label and publication: CD45RA+ positively selected. Every receptor here comes from a man aged 18 to 29 in good health.

The gene calls are TRBV11-2 and TRBJ2-1, with 8 bases fitting TRBD1. Germline CDR1 SGHAT, CDR2 FQNNGV. V lost 7 bases, J lost 6 bases, and 14 bases stayed unmatched. The CDR3 is 16 residues long. Here the CDR3 reads CASTLQGQVLVNEQFF. DNA for the CDR3: TGTGCCAGCACGTTACAGGGACAGGTGTTGGTCAATGAGCAGTTCTTC.

In its sample, this clone was seen once. The chain joins TRBV5-6 to TRBJ1-6; 8 bases fit TRBD1. Losses at the gene ends were 3 bases for V and 11 bases for J; bases not matched to a gene: 7. Germline V lookup: CDR1 SGHDT, CDR2 YYEEEE. The CDR3 has 14 residues. As DNA, the CDR3 is TGTGCCAGCAGCTGGAGGGACAGGTCTACACCCCTCCACTTT. Translating it yields CASSWRDRSTPLHF.

The chain employs TRBV6-1 and TRBJ2-7; tentatively, D is TRBD1 (6 bases). The V end was cut by 5 bases, the J end by 2 bases, with 10 bases between. CDR3 length: 13 residues. Per the germline V gene, CDR1 is MNHNS and CDR2 is SASEGT. Here the CDR3 reads CASSWTVAYEQYF. The CDR3 region has the DNA TGTGCCAGCAGTTGGACAGTTGCCTACGAGCAGTACTTC.

This clone is a singleton in its sample. This rearrangement joins TRBV10-3 to TRBJ1-5; a possible D gene is TRBD1 (6 bases). Germline loops: CDR1 ENHRY, CDR2 SYGVKD. Trimming took 10 bases from V and 3 from J, leaving 16 bases between them. The CDR3 runs to 14 residues. CDR3 region: CATRGAMVNQPQHF. DNA for the CDR3: TGTGCCACGAGGGGGGCGATGGTCAATCAGCCCCAGCATTTT.

The chain has TRBV23-1 and TRBJ2-7; tentative D call: TRBD1 (6 bases). TRBV23-1 qualifies as an ORF whose function is uncertain. V was cut by 10 bases and J by 1 base, with 20 bases left in between. The CDR3 spans 15 residues. The CDR3 nucleotides read TGCGCCATCCTAACGACACCAGGGGTTTCCTACGAGCAGTACTTC. Translated: CAILTTPGVSYEQYF.

The chain joins TRBV6-5 to TRBJ2-1; D may be TRBD1 (6 bases). This CDR3 has 16 amino acids. V shed 2 bases and J shed 3 bases, with 14 bases lying between them. Germline V gene data show CDR1 as MNHEY and CDR2 as SVGAGI. This chain's CDR3 is CASSYRRTDNYNEQFF. Written as DNA, the CDR3 is TGTGCCAGCAGTTACCGTCGGACAGACAACTACAATGAGCAGTTCTTC.

V gene TRBV29-1 combines with J gene TRBJ2-7, with a weak D call TRBD2 (6 bases). Germline V gene lookup returns CDR1 SQVTM and CDR2 ANQGSEA. This CDR3 is built from 14 residues. V dropped 6 bases and J dropped 0 bases, with 15 bases sitting between them. The CDR3 loop reads CSVRDWPLSYEQYF. The CDR3 bases are TGCAGCGTCCGGGACTGGCCGCTCTCCTACGAGCAGTACTTC.

This chain uses TRBV9 with TRBJ2-2, with TRBD2 matching over 10 bases. This CDR3 region has 17 residues. Germline CDR1 reads SGDLS; CDR2 reads YYNGEE. Germline trimming cut 0 bases from V and 6 bases from J; bases unmatched to any gene: 8. In nucleotides, the CDR3 is TGTGCCAGCAGCGTAGCCCTAGCGGGAGCGTCCTCCGGGGAGCTGTTTTTT. It codes for CASSVALAGASSGELFF.

In regard to this clone: The same CDR3 can be traced to other DNA sequences in this sample. J is TRBJ2-7 and V is TRBV20-1, with no clear D. This CDR3 is built from 11 residues. The V end lost 3 bases, the J end lost 3 bases, and 6 bases lay between the germline ends. Germline CDR1 is DFQATT and CDR2 is SNEGSKA (reference sequence). The CDR3 bases are TGCAGTGCTAGGCAGGACTACGAGCAGTACTTC. It yields the protein CSARQDYEQYF.

The chain recombines TRBV2 with TRBJ1-1; D gene unclear. Per the germline V gene, CDR1 is SNHLY and CDR2 is FYNNEI. Deletions cut 1 base from V and 3 bases from J, with 3 bases between. There are 12 residues in the CDR3. The CDR3 loop reads CASSEEYTEAFF. For the CDR3, the DNA is TGTGCCAGCAGTGAAGAGTACACTGAAGCTTTCTTT.

The chain couples TRBV11-2 to TRBJ2-5, with D tentatively TRBD2 (7 bases). Trimming took 6 bases from V and 5 from J, leaving 16 bases between them. The length of the CDR3 is 14 residues. Germline assignment: CDR1 SGHAT and CDR2 FQNNGV. The CDR3 sequence is CASSYLQGGETQYF. The CDR3 DNA reads as TGTGCCAGCAGTTACCTACAGGGAGGGGAGACCCAGTACTTC.

Concerning this clone: Other DNA sequences from this sample encode an identical CDR3 as well. V gene TRBV7-9 combines with J gene TRBJ1-2; a possible D gene is TRBD1 (5 bases). The CDR3 length is 13 residues. Per the germline V gene, CDR1 is SEHNR and CDR2 is FQNEAQ (reference sequence). The V end was cut by 3 bases, the J end by 4 bases, with 9 bases between. This chain's CDR3 is CASSFREGYGYTF. CDR3 DNA sequence: TGTGCCAGCAGCTTCAGGGAAGGCTATGGCTACACCTTC.

This rearrangement joins TRBV19 to TRBJ2-3; D may correspond to TRBD1 or TRBD2 (5 bases each). This CDR3 comprises 17 residues. V lost 5 bases and J lost 0, with 18 bases in between. Looked up from germline, CDR1 is LNHDA and CDR2 is SQIVND (reference sequence). The DNA of the CDR3 is TGTGCCAGTAGTGTCTCCGGGACGGCCTTAAGCACAGATACGCAGTATTTT. As protein: CASSVSGTALSTDTQYF.

The V and J genes are TRBV5-1 and TRBJ1-1; D ambiguous. Germline V gene data show CDR1 as SGHRS and CDR2 as YFSETQ. Trimming pared 0 bases from V and 0 bases from J, leaving 6 bases between. The CDR3 runs to 14 residues. The CDR3 DNA is TGCGCCAGCAGCTTGGCTTCTTTGAACACTGAAGCTTTCTTT. Translation: CASSLASLNTEAFF.

V and J are TRBV6-5 and TRBJ2-1, with TRBD1 matching over 7 bases. The V gene's germline CDR1 is MNHEY and CDR2 SVGAGI. The CDR3 runs 14 residues. Trimming at V came to 6 bases and at J to 2 bases, leaving 4 bases not matched to a gene. The CDR3 reads CASRPGQPYNEQFF. The CDR3 DNA follows: TGTGCCAGCAGACCGGGACAGCCCTACAATGAGCAGTTCTTC.

The rearrangement joins TRBV29-1 to TRBJ1-1; TRBD1 might be the D (5 bases). V lost 3 bases to trimming and J lost 1 base, with 9 bases between them. The germline V gene encodes CDR1 SQVTM and CDR2 ANQGSEA. CDR3 length: 13 amino acids. The CDR3 region has the DNA TGCAGCGTTGACCGAGACAGGAACACTGAAGCTTTCTTT. Translation: CSVDRDRNTEAFF.

The chain recombines TRBV10-3 with TRBJ1-1, with D possibly matching TRBD1 (5 bases). This CDR3 has 13 residues. The V end lost 6 bases, the J end lost 3 bases, and 11 bases lay between the germline ends. Germline loops: CDR1 ENHRY, CDR2 SYGVKD. CDR3 region: CAIRGGWDTEAFF. Written as DNA, the CDR3 is TGTGCCATCAGGGGGGGATGGGACACTGAAGCTTTCTTT.

The chain employs TRBV6-5 and TRBJ1-1, with a weak D call TRBD1 (5 bases). V was trimmed by 6 bases and J by 3 bases, leaving 11 bases between them. CDR3 length equals 13 residues. Germline V gene sequence: CDR1 MNHEY, CDR2 SVGAGI. The CDR3 is CASSIRQHTEAFF. CDR3 bases: TGTGCCAGCAGCATACGACAGCACACTGAAGCTTTCTTT.

The chain joins TRBV5-6 to TRBJ2-1; perhaps TRBD1 as D (7 bases). Germline V gives CDR1 SGHDT, CDR2 YYEEEE. CDR3 length equals 17 residues. V was cut by 4 bases and J by 5 bases, with 22 bases left in between. The CDR3: CASSPPFRGTLNNEQFF. The DNA for the CDR3 is TGTGCCAGCAGCCCGCCCTTCAGGGGGACTCTAAACAATGAGCAGTTCTTC.

This rearrangement joins TRBV5-1 to TRBJ2-5; 10 nucleotides align to TRBD2. CDR1 is SGHRS, CDR2 YFSETQ, per germline. The trim removed 3 bases at V and 3 bases at J, leaving 5 bases unmatched. This CDR3 region has 15 residues. This chain's CDR3 is CASSSSGGAKETQYF. The CDR3 DNA follows: TGCGCCAGCAGCTCAAGCGGGGGGGCGAAAGAGACCCAGTACTTC.

This sequence joins TRBV15 and TRBJ1-6; D unclear. Trimming cost V 3 bases and J 4 bases, with 7 bases left between them. The CDR3 sequence is 14 residues long. CDR1 LNHNV and CDR2 YYDKDF come from the germline V gene (reference sequence). The chain's CDR3 is CATSRSPYNSPLHF. CDR3 DNA sequence: TGTGCCACCAGCAGGTCCCCGTATAATTCACCCCTCCACTTT.

Notes on this clone: A junction end diverges from the germline sequence, so it may reflect a read error. The genes are TRBV7-7 and TRBJ2-2; possibly TRBD2 for D (6 bases). Germline V lookup: CDR1 SSHAT, CDR2 FNYEAQ (reference sequence). This CDR3 comprises 14 residues. The CDR3 nucleotides are TGTGCTAGCAGCTTAGCGGAAGGCACCGGGGAGCTGTTTTTT. Translated: CASSLAEGTGELFF. Supplemented by reference TRBV7-7 and TRBJ2-2, the full variable domain reads GAGVSQSPRYKVTKRGQDVTLRCDPISSHATLYWYQQALGQGPEFLTYFNYEAQPDKSGLPSDRFSAERPEGSISTLTIQRTEQRDSAMYRCASSLAEGTGELFFGEGSRLTVL.

The chain has TRBV6-1 and TRBJ2-7; 11 positions agree with TRBD2. Germline loops: CDR1 MNHNS, CDR2 SASEGT. Trimming removed 1 base from V and 0 bases from J; junction bases left unmatched: 11. CDR3 length: 19 amino acids. CDR3 protein: CASSEEAGLAEPSSYEQYF. CDR3 coding DNA: TGTGCCAGCAGTGAAGAGGCGGGACTAGCGGAACCAAGCTCCTACGAGCAGTACTTC.

The chain carries TRBV6-1 and TRBJ2-2, with TRBD1 matching 8 bases. Germline CDR1 and CDR2: MNHNS and SASEGT. Losses at the gene ends were 11 bases for V and 5 bases for J; bases not matched to a gene: 10. CDR3 length: 14 residues. In DNA, the CDR3 is TGTGCCGGCCAGACAGGGGTTGGAACCGGGGAGCTGTTTTTT. Protein sequence: CAGQTGVGTGELFF.

The chain combines TRBV2 with TRBJ2-5; 7 bases align to TRBD2. Germline-derived CDR1 and CDR2 are SNHLY and FYNNEI. The CDR3 contains 15 residues. With V trimmed by 1 base and J by 5 bases, 7 bases remained unmatched. The CDR3 nucleotides are TGTGCCAGCAGTGAAGAGCGCGGGAGCATGGAGACCCAGTACTTC. As protein: CASSEERGSMETQYF.

The V gene is TRBV9, the J gene TRBJ2-7, with 9 positions matching TRBD1. V lost 4 bases and J lost 5; bases outside the gene matches: 7. Germline V gives CDR1 SGDLS, CDR2 YYNGEE. The CDR3 has 14 residues. The CDR3 spells CASSPQGARHEQYF. In nucleotides, the CDR3 is TGTGCCAGCAGCCCACAGGGGGCTCGGCACGAGCAGTACTTC.

The sample holds one count of this clone. The V gene is TRBV10-3, the J gene TRBJ2-2, with 7 nucleotides matching TRBD1. The CDR3 loop spans 13 amino acids. Germline V lookup: CDR1 ENHRY, CDR2 SYGVKD. Trimming at V came to 10 bases and at J to 4 bases, leaving 6 bases not matched to a gene. Here the CDR3 reads CASDRDSTGELFF. The CDR3 DNA sequence: TGTGCCAGCGACAGGGATAGCACCGGGGAGCTGTTTTTT.

This chain connects TRBV23-1 to TRBJ1-6; 7 bases match TRBD1. TRBV23-1 is classed as an ORF, of uncertain function. The CDR3 runs 14 residues. Losses at the gene ends were 3 bases for V and 9 bases for J; bases not matched to a gene: 5. The CDR3 DNA reads TGCGCCAGCAGTCATCGGTCAGGGGGTTCACCCCTCCACTTT. Protein sequence: CASSHRSGGSPLHF.